One T cell receptor beta chain is described in this entry. The antigen it recognizes is unknown. Per-base qualities were not stored, and no clone one base away is much larger. CDR1 and CDR2 are read off the germline V gene as SQVTM and ANQGSEA. V is pared back by 0 bases and J by 5 bases, with 13 bases lying between the germline termini. The CDR3, from cysteine to phenylalanine, totals 14 residues. Only the CDR3 DNA is retained, 42 bases long and in frame from the first base. The protocol used for the library was 5' RACE. This sample was sequenced with an Illumina HiSeq 2500. A second roughly 7 to 11 cycle PCR used a sample-barcoded 5' primer and a J-beta primer mix. A unique molecular identifier was introduced onto each TCR beta cDNA molecule by a template-switch 5' adaptor carrying 12 random nucleotides. Each sample yielded at least 3 million CDR3-containing paired-end reads. First-strand cDNA was synthesized from all RNA with the Mint cDNA synthesis kit, primed by a TRBC-specific oligonucleotide. Following uracil-DNA glycosylase treatment, all cDNA underwent a first 18-cycle PCR with the universal primers M1SS and BC2_uni_R. Processing in the source paper ran as follows. For normalization, 1 million high-quality reads, each with a distinct molecular identifier, were randomly selected from each sample. Instead of being binned into consensus sequences, reads that shared molecular identifiers were thrown out. MiTCR, run with a Q25 quality threshold and the strictest error-elimination algorithm, handled CDR3 identification, clonotype clustering and error correction. A nonparametric unseen species model with Euler transformation was used to estimate a lower bound on total TCR beta diversity. Using fastp trimming at Q25 and MiXCR clonotype assembly, TCRdb reanalyzed the public sequencing data and kept in-frame beta chains. Each entry is one CDR3 protein sequence, shown with its most common DNA and genes. V and J calls and clone size were set by TCRdb, not the authors. Across this sample there are roughly 800,000 distinct CDR3 sequences, with nearly 60% seen only once. The ten largest account for over 20% of the sample.

The sample is drawn from a study of blood T cells in healthy people across ages (dated by TCRdb to the mid-2010s). With regard to the full study: In model experiments, roughly one uniquely barcoded TCR beta cDNA molecule per two T cells was captured by template switching. Using deep sequencing normalized with unique cDNA molecular identifiers, the study measured how TCR beta repertoire diversity changes with age. Donors were grouped into four age groups: young (average roughly 17 years), middle-aged (about 40), aged (over 55) and long-lived (approximately 81). To avoid experimental bias, donors of different ages were spread randomly across the sequencing lanes. Two additional independent replicas of 1 million unique cDNA reads from the same blood draw were analyzed for two donors (one aged 18 to 29 and one aged 80 or older). General study outcomes and caveats: Conclusive comparison of naive and antigen-experienced compartments was prevented by the profiling of bulk unsorted PBMCs. Estimates of total diversity based on one million sequenced T cells were considered lower bounds and underestimates. The percentage of naive T cells measured by flow cytometry correlated strongly with observed TCR beta diversity. Donor CMV infection status was unknown, potentially confounding age-related changes in expanded clonotypes. Compared with the aged group, more naive CD4+ T cells, fewer expanded clones and increased TCR diversity were shown by the long-lived group, suggesting age selection. As age increased, observed TCR beta diversity per million T cells dropped in a roughly linear way, and a significant reduction was already evident by age 40.

The donors were roughly 40 Caucasian individuals from Russia, aged about 6 to 95 years, who were systemically healthy. Each donor gave about 9.8 milliliters of peripheral blood, drawn into EDTA-treated Vacutainer tubes. PBMCs were isolated by Ficoll-Paque density-gradient centrifugation, with at least 7 million obtained per sample. Total RNA, at least 5 micrograms per sample, was extracted from PBMCs with Trizol reagent. Naive CD45RAhigh/CD27high T cell percentages were measured by flow cytometry on a PBMC aliquot from every donor. The rearranged chain carries TRBV29-1 and TRBJ2-5; the D gene cannot be named for sure. This sequence was found in a man aged 25 to 40 in good health. Specimen: blood. The CDR3 loop reads CSVEDDDGWETQYF. The bases are TGCAGCGTTGAAGATGATGACGGCTGGGAGACCCAGTACTTC. The entire variable domain, with the stretches around the CDR3 drawn from the reference TRBV29-1 and TRBJ2-5 proteins, is SAVISQKPSRDICQRGTSLTIQCQVDSQVTMMFWYRQQPGQSLTLIATANQGSEATYESGFVIDKFPISRPNLTFSTLTVSNMSPEDSSIYLCSVEDDDGWETQYFGPGTRLLVL.